The sequence of this T cell receptor beta chain was determined in a study of blood T cell repertoires in COVID-19. Study background: Sources were T cells, B-cell-depleted T cells, or PBMCs; the material itself was cDNA or gDNA.

The CDR3 has 15 residues. Germline CDR1 is MNHEY and CDR2 is SVGAGI. Trimming shortened V by 5 bases and J by 0 bases, and 13 bases separated the two germline ends. Cohort placement rested on clinical history that participants reported themselves. Two negative PCRs, clearance, or symptom resolution had been documented for recovered Cohort 3 donors. Original handling: Estimation of nucleated cell counts relied on the amplification of reference gene primers. TCRdb's table, derived via immunoSEQ multiplex PCR, lists solely in-frame clones and lacks some. V, J and clone size are those of that table, while D and trimming were read from the DNA. The table has about 380,000 clones, 88% seen once; the top ten hold less than 1.5%.

The clonotype originates from a woman between 18 and 30 years old who had recovered from COVID-19. Sequences were obtained from PBMCs or T cells enriched from blood (not recorded which). The rearrangement links TRBV6-5 to TRBJ1-1; D not certain. In DNA form, the CDR3 reads TGTGCCAGCAGTCGAGCGGCCGCTTTGAACACTGAAGCTTTCTTT. Protein product: CASSRAAALNTEAFF.